Following are 7 T cell receptor beta chains from one sample sequenced in a study of beta chain features in type 1 diabetes. Points from the study as a whole: TCRB CDR3s from Type 1 diabetes patients were moderately but significantly shorter in all four CD4+ subsets.

The entirety of the isolated RNA underwent reverse transcription, so expressed TCRB transcripts were sequenced. Assay used: immunoSEQ multiplex PCR; TCRdb lists only in-frame clones, some missing. The table lists approximately 730,000 clones, 13% of them singletons. Their target antigens are unknown. The specimen sequenced was naive CD4+ T cells from blood. Receptor source: a man younger than 35 with type 1 diabetes.

V usage is TRBV28 and J usage is TRBJ2-4; no clear D gene. Germline assignment: CDR1 MDHEN and CDR2 SYDVKM. The ends were cut back, 5 bases at V and 2 bases at J, with 7 bases in the middle. CDR3 length: 13 amino acids. Here the CDR3 DNA reads TGTGCCAGCAGTCTCAGCTCCAAAAACATTCAGTACTTC. Translation gives CASSLSSKNIQYF.

The chain couples TRBV7-9 to TRBJ1-2; a possible D gene is TRBD1 (5 bases). Germline V CDR1 and CDR2: SEHNR, FQNEAQ (reference sequence). Trimming stripped 5 bases from V and 4 bases from J, with 11 bases between. This CDR3 has 13 residues. Here the CDR3 DNA reads TGTGCCAGCAGCCCACCGGGACTCTATGGCTACACCTTC. It is translated as CASSPPGLYGYTF.

This clone was recorded a few times. The chain uses TRBV7-2 and TRBJ1-4; D not resolved. The CDR3 is made up of 15 amino acids. V lost 5 bases and J 0 bases, leaving 10 bases between the germline ends. The V gene's germline CDR1 is SGHTA and CDR2 FQGNSA. For the CDR3, the DNA is TGTGCCAGCAGCCCATCCTATGCAACTAATGAAAAACTGTTTTTT. As protein: CASSPSYATNEKLFF.

The chain has TRBV29-1 and TRBJ1-2; unclear D gene. The V end was cut by 4 bases, the J end by 4 bases, with 13 bases between. This CDR3 contains 13 residues. CDR1 is SQVTM and CDR2 is ANQGSEA in the germline V gene. The CDR3 DNA follows: TGCAGCGTTGGGACGCAGGAGGGCTATGGCTACACCTTC. Protein product: CSVGTQEGYGYTF.

This clone occurred a few times. The rearrangement joins TRBV11-2 to TRBJ1-4; weak D call: TRBD1 (5 bases). Looked up from germline, CDR1 is SGHAT and CDR2 is FQNNGV. The CDR3 length is 16 residues. V was shortened by 1 base and J by 5 bases, with 14 bases between the two germline ends. CDR3 bases: TGTGCCAGCAGCTTAGGACAGACAAGAACAAATGAAAAACTGTTTTTT. Residues: CASSLGQTRTNEKLFF.

The sample holds a few counts of this clone. The V gene is TRBV29-1, the J gene TRBJ1-2; possible D gene TRBD1, 5 bases. The germline V gene encodes CDR1 SQVTM and CDR2 ANQGSEA. The CDR3 is 11 amino acids. Trimming left V 5 bases short and J 8 bases short, with 12 bases between. The CDR3 sequence is CSVKTEGGYTF. CDR3 sequence (DNA): TGCAGCGTTAAGACCGAGGGGGGCTACACCTTC.

The table lists this clone with a few counts. The chain links TRBV29-1 to TRBJ1-2; no definite D call. The germline CDR1 and CDR2 sequences are SQVTM and ANQGSEA. Trimming stripped 2 bases from V and 4 bases from J, with 17 bases between. This CDR3 has 15 amino acids. The CDR3 bases are TGCAGCGTTGAATTCCCGGCAGGTCCCTTCTATGGCTACACCTTC. The encoded protein is CSVEFPAGPFYGYTF.